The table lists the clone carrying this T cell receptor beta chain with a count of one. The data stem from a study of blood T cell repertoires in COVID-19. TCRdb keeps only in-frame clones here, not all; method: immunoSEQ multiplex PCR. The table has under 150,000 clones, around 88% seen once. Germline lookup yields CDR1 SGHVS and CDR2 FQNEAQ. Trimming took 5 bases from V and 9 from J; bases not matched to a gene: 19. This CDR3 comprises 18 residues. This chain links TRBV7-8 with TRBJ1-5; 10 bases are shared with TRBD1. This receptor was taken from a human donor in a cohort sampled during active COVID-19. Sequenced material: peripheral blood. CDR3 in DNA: TGTGCCAGCAGCCCCGGGACAGGGGATCGGGGCCGGATGGGGCCCCAGCATTTT. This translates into CASSPGTGDRGRMGPQHF.